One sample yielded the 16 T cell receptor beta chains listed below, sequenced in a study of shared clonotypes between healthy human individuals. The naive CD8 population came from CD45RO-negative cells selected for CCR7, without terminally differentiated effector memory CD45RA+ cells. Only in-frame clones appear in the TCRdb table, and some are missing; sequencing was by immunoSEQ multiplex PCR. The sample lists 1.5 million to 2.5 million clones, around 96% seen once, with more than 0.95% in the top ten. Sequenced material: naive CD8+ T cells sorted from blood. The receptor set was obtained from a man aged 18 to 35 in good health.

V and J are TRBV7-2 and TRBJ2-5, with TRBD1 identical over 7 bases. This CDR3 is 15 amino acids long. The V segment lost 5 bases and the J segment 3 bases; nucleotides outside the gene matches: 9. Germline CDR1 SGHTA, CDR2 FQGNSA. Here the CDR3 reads CASSDIGTEEETQYF. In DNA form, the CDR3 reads TGTGCCAGCAGCGATATCGGGACAGAAGAAGAGACCCAGTACTTC.

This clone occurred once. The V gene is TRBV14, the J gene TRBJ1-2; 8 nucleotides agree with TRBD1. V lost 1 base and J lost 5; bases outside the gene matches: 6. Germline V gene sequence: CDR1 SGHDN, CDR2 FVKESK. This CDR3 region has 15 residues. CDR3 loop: CASSQASQGAYGYTF. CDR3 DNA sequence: TGTGCCAGCAGCCAAGCGTCGCAGGGGGCGTATGGCTACACCTTC.

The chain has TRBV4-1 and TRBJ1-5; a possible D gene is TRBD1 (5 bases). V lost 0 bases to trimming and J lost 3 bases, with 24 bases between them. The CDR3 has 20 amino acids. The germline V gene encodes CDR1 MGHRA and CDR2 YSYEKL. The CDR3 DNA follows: TGCGCCAGCAGCCAAGATATACAGCGGAGGGACCCCTTGTCCAATCAGCCCCAGCATTTT. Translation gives CASSQDIQRRDPLSNQPQHF.

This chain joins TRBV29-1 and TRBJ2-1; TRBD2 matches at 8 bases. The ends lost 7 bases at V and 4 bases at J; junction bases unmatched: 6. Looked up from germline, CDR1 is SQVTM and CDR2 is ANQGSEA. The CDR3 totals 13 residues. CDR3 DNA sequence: TGCAGCGCCGAGCGGGAGTGGTACAATGAGCAGTTCTTC. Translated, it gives CSAEREWYNEQFF.

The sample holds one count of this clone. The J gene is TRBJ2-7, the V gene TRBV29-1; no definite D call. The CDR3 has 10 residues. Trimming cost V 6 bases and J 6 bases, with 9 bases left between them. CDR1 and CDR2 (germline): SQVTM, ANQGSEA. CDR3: CSVGHGEQYF. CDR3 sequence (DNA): TGCAGCGTGGGCCATGGCGAGCAGTACTTC.

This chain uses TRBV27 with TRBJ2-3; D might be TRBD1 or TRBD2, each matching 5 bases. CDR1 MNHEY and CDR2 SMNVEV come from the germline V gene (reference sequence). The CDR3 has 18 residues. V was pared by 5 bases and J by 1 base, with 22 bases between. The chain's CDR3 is CASSPKGRPRFRTDTQYF. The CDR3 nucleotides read TGTGCCAGCAGTCCAAAGGGACGGCCACGATTCCGCACAGATACGCAGTATTTT.

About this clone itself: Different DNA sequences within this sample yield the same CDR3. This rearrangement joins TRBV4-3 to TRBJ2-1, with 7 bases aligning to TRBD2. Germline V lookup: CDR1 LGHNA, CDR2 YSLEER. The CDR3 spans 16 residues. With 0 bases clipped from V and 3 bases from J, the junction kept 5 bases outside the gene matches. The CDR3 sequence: CASSQDRLADYNEQFF. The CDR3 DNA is TGCGCCAGCAGCCAAGATCGGCTAGCGGACTACAATGAGCAGTTCTTC.

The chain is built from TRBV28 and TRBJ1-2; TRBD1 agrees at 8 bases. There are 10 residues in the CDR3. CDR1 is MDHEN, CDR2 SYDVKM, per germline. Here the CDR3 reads CATGDYGYTF. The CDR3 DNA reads TGTGCGACAGGGGACTATGGCTACACCTTC.

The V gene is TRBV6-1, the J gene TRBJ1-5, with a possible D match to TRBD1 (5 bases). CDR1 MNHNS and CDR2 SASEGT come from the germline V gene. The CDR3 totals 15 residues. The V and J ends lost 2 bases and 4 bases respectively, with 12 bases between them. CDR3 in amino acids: CASSEWQGQNQPQHF. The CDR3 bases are TGTGCCAGCAGTGAATGGCAGGGCCAAAATCAGCCCCAGCATTTT.

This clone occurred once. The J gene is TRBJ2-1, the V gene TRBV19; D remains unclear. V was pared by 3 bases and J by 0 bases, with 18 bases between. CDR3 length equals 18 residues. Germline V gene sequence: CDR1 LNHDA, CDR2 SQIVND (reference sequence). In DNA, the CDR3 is TGTGCCAGTAGTATCAGAGGCCCGAGTGAGAGCTCCTACAATGAGCAGTTCTTC. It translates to CASSIRGPSESSYNEQFF.

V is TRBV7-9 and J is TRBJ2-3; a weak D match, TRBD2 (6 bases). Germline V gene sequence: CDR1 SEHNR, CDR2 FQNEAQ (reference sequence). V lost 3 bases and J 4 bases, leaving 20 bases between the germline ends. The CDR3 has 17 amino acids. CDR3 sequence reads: CASSLNNLALGPDTQYF. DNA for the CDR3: TGTGCCAGCAGCTTGAATAATCTAGCGTTGGGGCCAGATACGCAGTATTTT. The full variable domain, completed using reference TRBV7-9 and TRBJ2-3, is DTGVSQNPRHKITKRGQNVTFRCDPISEHNRLYWYRQTLGQGPEFLTYFQNEAQLEKSRLLSDRFSAERPKGSFSTLEIQRTEQGDSAMYLCASSLNNLALGPDTQYFGPGTRLTVL.

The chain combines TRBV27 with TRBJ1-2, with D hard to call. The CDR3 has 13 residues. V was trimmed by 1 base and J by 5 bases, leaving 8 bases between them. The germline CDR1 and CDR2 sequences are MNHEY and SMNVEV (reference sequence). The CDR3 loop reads CASSLYSEYGYTF. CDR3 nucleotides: TGTGCCAGCAGTTTATATTCTGAGTATGGCTACACCTTC.

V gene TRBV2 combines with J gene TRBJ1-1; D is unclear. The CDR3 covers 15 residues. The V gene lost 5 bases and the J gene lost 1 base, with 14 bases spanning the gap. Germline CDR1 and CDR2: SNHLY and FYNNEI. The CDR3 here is CASSMSSDTNTEAFF. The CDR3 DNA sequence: TGTGCCAGCAGTATGTCGTCAGACACGAACACTGAAGCTTTCTTT.

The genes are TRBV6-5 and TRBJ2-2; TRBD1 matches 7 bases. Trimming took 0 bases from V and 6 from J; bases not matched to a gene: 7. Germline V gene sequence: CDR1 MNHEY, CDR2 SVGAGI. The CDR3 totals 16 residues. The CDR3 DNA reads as TGTGCCAGCAGTTACTCGACGCAGGGGGTTCCCGGGGAGCTGTTTTTT. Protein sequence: CASSYSTQGVPGELFF.

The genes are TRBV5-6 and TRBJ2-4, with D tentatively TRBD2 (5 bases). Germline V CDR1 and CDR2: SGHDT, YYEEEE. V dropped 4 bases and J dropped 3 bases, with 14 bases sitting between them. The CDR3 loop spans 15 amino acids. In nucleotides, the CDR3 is TGTGCCAGCAGCGTGGGAGTGGGAGTCAAAAACATTCAGTACTTC. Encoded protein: CASSVGVGVKNIQYF.

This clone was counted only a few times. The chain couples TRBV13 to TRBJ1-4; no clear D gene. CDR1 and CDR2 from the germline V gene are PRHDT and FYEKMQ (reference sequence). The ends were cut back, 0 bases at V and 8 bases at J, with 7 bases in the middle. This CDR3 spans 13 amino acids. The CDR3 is CASSLGAGEKLFF. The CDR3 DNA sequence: TGTGCCAGCAGCTTAGGGGCGGGGGAAAAACTGTTTTTT.